Presented here are 18 T cell receptor beta chains from one specimen sequenced in a study of T-cell memory formation after mild COVID-19. MiXCR, applied by TCRdb to the 5' RACE reads, yields one record per CDR3 protein. The sample contains 400,000 to 450,000 distinct CDR3 sequences, more than 15% of which appear only once. Sequencing input: PBMCs or a T cell subset sorted from them (not recorded which). These receptors all come from a young man who had mild COVID-19 (a few samples of this study predate the infection). Cell type and time point are not known.

The chain carries TRBV19 and TRBJ1-3, with D tentatively TRBD1 (5 bases). The CDR3 runs 13 residues. CDR1 and CDR2 (germline): LNHDA, SQIVND (reference sequence). Trimming took 3 bases from V and 4 from J, leaving 7 bases between them. The CDR3 sequence is CASSMGPGNTIYF. In DNA form, the CDR3 reads TGTGCCAGTAGTATGGGGCCGGGAAACACCATATATTTT.

This clonotype was counted ten times or more. The chain uses TRBV5-1 and TRBJ2-3; D unresolved. Trimming pared 0 bases from V and 2 bases from J, leaving 10 bases between. The CDR3 length is 15 residues. The germline V gene has CDR1 SGHRS and CDR2 YFSETQ. For the CDR3, the DNA is TGCGCCAGCAGCTTGGCCATAGGGTACACAGATACGCAGTATTTT. The encoded protein is CASSLAIGYTDTQYF.

This clonotype was observed many times. The chain has TRBV9 and TRBJ1-2, with TRBD1 matching 9 bases. CDR1 is SGDLS and CDR2 is YYNGEE in the germline V gene. Unmatched junction bases numbered 5, after V lost 4 bases and J lost 4 bases. The CDR3 is made up of 14 amino acids. DNA of the CDR3: TGTGCCAGCAGCCCAGGACAGGGGCCCTATGGCTACACCTTC. Its translation is CASSPGQGPYGYTF.

This clonotype was seen more than once but under ten times. The chain couples TRBV10-2 to TRBJ2-1; 12 bases agree with TRBD2. CDR1 and CDR2 (germline): WSHSY, SAAADI. The CDR3 length is 15 residues. V shed 5 bases and J 6 bases; nucleotides not matched to a gene: 5. The CDR3 coding sequence is TGCGCCAGCAGTTTGCTAGCGGGGGGGCTCAATGAGCAGTTCTTC. This sequence encodes CASSLLAGGLNEQFF.

J is TRBJ2-1 and V is TRBV5-1; the match to TRBD2 covers 11 bases. The CDR3 is made up of 15 amino acids. Trimming removed 4 bases from V and 7 bases from J; junction bases left unmatched: 7. Germline V gene data show CDR1 as SGHRS and CDR2 as YFSETQ. The CDR3 loop reads CASSRVTSGDNEQFF. CDR3 coding DNA: TGCGCCAGCAGCCGCGTGACTAGCGGGGATAATGAGCAGTTCTTC.

This clonotype showed up many times. The rearrangement links TRBV7-9 to TRBJ2-5, with TRBD1 matching 8 bases. Germline loops: CDR1 SEHNR, CDR2 FQNEAQ (reference sequence). This CDR3 spans 15 amino acids. J was trimmed by 5 bases and V by 5 bases; bases with no gene match: 10. The CDR3 DNA is TGTGCCAGCAGCCGCCCTGGACAGGGCCGCGAGACCCAGTACTTC. Protein product: CASSRPGQGRETQYF.

This sequence joins TRBV11-2 and TRBJ1-3, with no clear D. V shed 5 bases and J shed 0 bases, with 11 bases lying between them. This CDR3 contains 15 residues. Germline assignment: CDR1 SGHAT and CDR2 FQNNGV. The CDR3 loop reads CASSGSPNSGNTIYF. The CDR3 nucleotides read TGTGCCAGCAGCGGCTCACCCAACTCTGGAAACACCATATATTTT.

The chain carries TRBV7-9 and TRBJ2-3; 8 nucleotides line up with TRBD2. Germline V CDR1 and CDR2: SEHNR, FQNEAQ (reference sequence). With 8 bases clipped from V and 8 bases from J, the junction kept 3 bases outside the gene matches. The CDR3 extends over 11 amino acids. CDR3 sequence: CASSSGSTQYF. The CDR3 DNA follows: TGTGCCAGCTCAAGCGGGAGTACGCAGTATTTT.

The chain combines TRBV18 with TRBJ2-4; D call uncertain. Germline CDR1 and CDR2: KGHSH and LQKENI. The CDR3 length is 17 residues. The ends were cut back, 0 bases at V and 1 base at J, with 13 bases in the middle. Written as DNA, the CDR3 is TGTGCCAGCTCACCACCGTTAGGGAATTGGGCCAAAAACATTCAGTACTTC. This codes for CASSPPLGNWAKNIQYF.

The V gene is TRBV7-9, the J gene TRBJ1-2; no reliable D call. This CDR3 has 14 residues. Germline V CDR1 and CDR2: SEHNR, FQNEAQ (reference sequence). The ends were cut back, 6 bases at V and 1 base at J, with 12 bases in the middle. In nucleotides, the CDR3 is TGTGCCAGCAGGTCATTCCGGTATAACTATGGCTACACCTTC. Protein sequence: CASRSFRYNYGYTF.

This clonotype appeared a few times. The V gene is TRBV20-1, the J gene TRBJ1-1, with no clear D. The CDR3 has 12 amino acids. Trimming took 6 bases from V and 1 from J, leaving 9 bases between them. Germline V gene sequence: CDR1 DFQATT, CDR2 SNEGSKA (reference sequence). The CDR3 DNA reads TGCAGTGCCCAACAGCCGAACACTGAAGCTTTCTTT. Amino acid sequence: CSAQQPNTEAFF.

This clonotype has only a few counts. V is TRBV4-3 and J is TRBJ1-2, with a tentative D call TRBD1 (6 bases). The germline V gene encodes CDR1 LGHNA and CDR2 YSLEER. The CDR3 loop spans 15 amino acids. Between the trimmed V and J ends, which lost 0 bases and 8 bases, there was a span of 16 bases. The CDR3 spells CASSQDRQGREGYTF. Written as DNA, the CDR3 is TGCGCCAGCAGCCAAGATCGTCAGGGGCGCGAAGGCTACACCTTC.

This clonotype was recorded a few times. The gene calls are TRBV5-1 and TRBJ1-6; 7 nucleotides align to TRBD1. The V gene end was trimmed by 4 bases and the J gene end by 10 bases; junction bases not matched to a gene: 23. The CDR3 sequence is 19 residues long. CDR1 and CDR2 from the germline V gene are SGHRS and YFSETQ. The DNA for the CDR3 is TGCGCCAGCAGCCTACTCTTCGAACAGGGGAGTAATCTTGGATCACCCCTCCACTTT. Translated: CASSLLFEQGSNLGSPLHF.

This clonotype appeared once. The chain recombines TRBV7-2 with TRBJ2-3; a weak D match, TRBD2 (5 bases). The CDR3 totals 15 residues. Between the trimmed V and J ends, which lost 6 bases and 0 bases, there was a span of 13 bases. Germline CDR1 SGHTA, CDR2 FQGNSA. CDR3 sequence (DNA): TGTGCCAGCAGTTATATAGCGACTAGCACAGATACGCAGTATTTT. Translation gives CASSYIATSTDTQYF.

The chain uses TRBV5-1 and TRBJ2-3, with D perhaps matching TRBD2 (5 bases). This CDR3 region has 15 residues. V lost 0 bases, J lost 5 bases, and 13 bases lay in between. The germline gives CDR1 SGHRS, CDR2 YFSETQ. The CDR3: CASSLELVARDTQYF. The CDR3 DNA reads as TGCGCCAGCAGCTTGGAACTAGTAGCTCGAGATACGCAGTATTTT. Variable domain in full (rest from reference TRBV5-1 and TRBJ2-3): KAGVTQTPRYLIKTRGQQVTLSCSPISGHRSVSWYQQTPGQGLQFLFEYFSETQRNKGNFPGRFSGRQFSNSRSEMNVSTLELGDSALYLCASSLELVARDTQYFGPGTRLTVL.

There are a few counts of this clonotype. This sequence joins TRBV29-1 and TRBJ2-3, with 9 bases aligning to TRBD2. The J segment lost 3 bases and the V segment lost 8 bases, leaving 15 bases of the junction unmatched. The CDR3 has 16 amino acids. The V gene's germline CDR1 is SQVTM and CDR2 ANQGSEA. CDR3 nucleotides: TGCAGCTTTGTCCGGGCGGGGGGGCCGAAAACAGATACGCAGTATTTT. Translation gives CSFVRAGGPKTDTQYF.

V is TRBV6-1 and J is TRBJ1-2, with TRBD1 identical over 7 bases. CDR3 length equals 11 residues. Trimming cost V 7 bases and J 13 bases; bases outside gene matches: 9. Germline CDR1 and CDR2: MNHNS and SASEGT. CDR3 in amino acids: CASILGTVSTF. CDR3 DNA sequence: TGTGCCAGCATTCTTGGGACAGTTTCCACCTTC.

The sample holds many counts of this clonotype. The genes are TRBV4-1 and TRBJ2-5; the D gene is possibly TRBD1 (6 bases). The germline V gene encodes CDR1 MGHRA and CDR2 YSYEKL. The CDR3 is made up of 14 amino acids. Trimming left V 5 bases short and J 1 base short, with 11 bases between. In DNA form, the CDR3 reads TGCGCCAGCAGCGGCCGGACAGCCCAAGAGACCCAGTACTTC. Translation: CASSGRTAQETQYF.